What follows are 28 T cell receptor beta chains derived from one specimen sequenced in a study of regulatory T cells in long-lasting Graves disease. Time point: newly diagnosed GD, antithyroid drugs for less than 3 months. Researchers made the TCR library from RNA that was extracted from PBMCs. Sequencing libraries for TCR beta were prepared with iRepertoire HTBI primers and Arm-PCR of CDR3 regions. TCRdb called the multiplex PCR reads again in MiXCR, with one record for every CDR3 protein. This table has around 470,000 distinct CDR3 sequences, around 15% appearing once. This same sample was also part of a study on T cells in Graves' hyperthyroidism and ophthalmopathy.

The specimen comprised peripheral blood mononuclear cells (PBMCs), sampled at new diagnosis, from a patient treated with antithyroid drugs. All receptors derive from a woman in her fifties or sixties with Graves disease.

The sample holds a few counts of this clonotype. The chain is built from TRBV6-1 and TRBJ1-5; 9 bases align to TRBD1. This CDR3 has 16 amino acids. Trimming cost V 5 bases and J 0 bases; bases outside gene matches: 5. Looked up from germline, CDR1 is MNHNS and CDR2 is SASEGT. CDR3 residues: CASSQQGAYSNQPQHF. In DNA form, the CDR3 reads TGTGCCAGCAGTCAACAGGGGGCTTATAGCAATCAGCCCCAGCATTTT.

This clonotype has a count of ten or more. The V call is TRBV28, the J call TRBJ2-7, with 11 bases lining up with TRBD2. The CDR3 loop spans 14 amino acids. CDR1 MDHEN and CDR2 SYDVKM come from the germline V gene. The V and J ends lost 5 bases and 2 bases, in that order; junction bases with no gene match: 2. DNA of the CDR3: TGTGCCAGCAGTCCGGGACTAGCGGCCTACGAGCAGTACTTC. This sequence encodes CASSPGLAAYEQYF.

This clonotype was counted a few times. The rearrangement joins TRBV12-3 or TRBV12-4 to TRBJ1-4; D remains ambiguous. The CDR3 is 12 residues long. V lost 7 bases to trimming and J lost 8 bases, with 11 bases between them. CDR3 coding DNA: TGTGCCAGCAACAAGGAATCCGAAAAACTGTTTTTT. Translation gives CASNKESEKLFF.

Ten or more counts support this clonotype. The rearrangement uses TRBV11-2 and TRBJ2-2; no clear D. V lost 0 bases, J lost 1 base, and 3 bases lay in between. The CDR3 extends over 14 amino acids. The germline gives CDR1 SGHAT, CDR2 FQNNGV. This chain's CDR3 is CASSLDWNTGELFF. CDR3 sequence (DNA): TGTGCCAGCAGCTTAGACTGGAACACCGGGGAGCTGTTTTTT.

This clonotype was counted at least ten times. V and J are TRBV28 and TRBJ1-6; TRBD1 is a possible D gene (6 bases). Per the germline V gene, CDR1 is MDHEN and CDR2 is SYDVKM. The V and J ends lost 8 bases and 7 bases respectively, with 18 bases between them. This CDR3 comprises 15 residues. The chain's CDR3 is CASDLERGANSPLHF. In DNA, the CDR3 is TGTGCCAGCGACCTGGAGCGGGGGGCGAATTCACCCCTCCACTTT. The full variable domain, in which reference TRBV28 and TRBJ1-6 provide the parts outside the CDR3, is DVKVTQSSRYLVKRTGEKVFLECVQDMDHENMFWYRQDPGLGLRLIYFSYDVKMKEKGDIPEGYSVSREKKERFSLILESASTNQTSMYLCASDLERGANSPLHFGNGTRLTVT.

The table lists this clonotype with many counts. The V and J genes are TRBV7-9 and TRBJ1-4; D is ambiguous. Germline V lookup: CDR1 SEHNR, CDR2 FQNEAQ (reference sequence). Deletions cut 4 bases from V and 8 bases from J, with 11 bases between. This CDR3 is built from 13 residues. The CDR3: CASSSPRLEKLFF. The CDR3 nucleotides read TGTGCCAGCAGCTCCCCGAGGCTCGAAAAACTGTTTTTT.

This clonotype came up many times. The CDR3 loop is CASSRLAGLAETQYF. The CDR3 DNA follows: TGTGCCAGCAGTCGACTAGCGGGACTTGCAGAGACCCAGTACTTC. The chain recombines TRBV12-3 or TRBV12-4 with TRBJ2-1, with 11 positions matching TRBD2. The J call may be in error: the DNA end matches TRBJ2-5 better. The CDR3 covers 15 residues.

This clonotype was observed at least ten times. The chain couples TRBV7-8 to TRBJ2-3, with TRBD1 identical over 11 bases. CDR1 and CDR2 (germline): SGHVS, FQNEAQ. This CDR3 comprises 19 residues. The trim removed 4 bases at V and 2 bases at J, leaving 14 bases unmatched. CDR3: CASSSRRGQGVSNTDTQYF. The CDR3 nucleotides read TGTGCCAGCAGCTCGCGCCGGGGACAGGGGGTATCGAACACAGATACGCAGTATTTT.

This clonotype was recorded at least ten times. V gene TRBV7-2 combines with J gene TRBJ2-1; tentatively, D is TRBD2 (5 bases). V was clipped by 2 bases and J by 8 bases, with 19 bases between them. Germline lookup yields CDR1 SGHTA and CDR2 FQGNSA. The CDR3 has 16 residues. This CDR3 reads CASSLSSVPLGDEQFF. The DNA for the CDR3 is TGTGCCAGCAGCTTAAGTAGCGTCCCCTTAGGCGATGAGCAGTTCTTC.

V is TRBV10-3 and J is TRBJ2-1; D tentatively reads TRBD1 or TRBD2 (5 bases each). CDR1 is ENHRY, CDR2 SYGVKD, per germline. This CDR3 has 11 amino acids. The V and J ends lost 7 bases and 9 bases respectively, with 10 bases between them. CDR3 sequence (DNA): TGTGCCATCACTAGGGACGGTGAGCAGTTCTTC. Protein sequence: CAITRDGEQFF.

The chain combines TRBV29-1 with TRBJ2-7; 9 positions match TRBD1. V lost 7 bases and J lost 4; bases outside the gene matches: 11. Germline CDR1 reads SQVTM; CDR2 reads ANQGSEA. CDR3 length equals 14 residues. The CDR3 reads CSAVSGTGSYEQYF. The CDR3 DNA reads as TGCAGCGCCGTCTCCGGGACAGGGTCTTACGAGCAGTACTTC.

The sample holds many counts of this clonotype. The rearrangement uses TRBV28 and TRBJ2-4; unclear D gene. Germline-derived CDR1 and CDR2 are MDHEN and SYDVKM. The CDR3 is 16 amino acids. V was pared by 2 bases and J by 0 bases, with 11 bases between. In nucleotides, the CDR3 is TGTGCCAGCAGTTTAGCCACACTTCTAGCCAAAAACATTCAGTACTTC. Its translation is CASSLATLLAKNIQYF.

The chain links TRBV13 to TRBJ2-3, with TRBD2 identical over 9 bases. Looked up from germline, CDR1 is PRHDT and CDR2 is FYEKMQ (reference sequence). V shed 5 bases and J 8 bases; nucleotides not matched to a gene: 11. The CDR3 extends over 15 amino acids. In DNA form, the CDR3 reads TGTGCCAGCAGCGTTTCGACGGCTAGCGGGATTACGCAGTATTTT. It is translated as CASSVSTASGITQYF.

This clonotype was counted at least ten times. The chain employs TRBV28 and TRBJ1-1; TRBD1 matches 7 bases. Germline CDR1 and CDR2: MDHEN and SYDVKM. The CDR3 is made up of 14 amino acids. With V trimmed by 6 bases and J by 0 bases, 4 bases remained unmatched. The CDR3 DNA sequence: TGTGCCAGCAGCAAACAGGGGCTGAACACTGAAGCTTTCTTT. Amino acid sequence: CASSKQGLNTEAFF.

This clonotype appeared many times. This chain joins TRBV13 and TRBJ2-5; 9 bases match TRBD1. This CDR3 is 15 amino acids long. Germline CDR1 reads PRHDT; CDR2 reads FYEKMQ (reference sequence). Unmatched junction bases numbered 12, after V lost 5 bases and J lost 8 bases. CDR3 DNA: TGTGCCAGCAGCAACCGGGACAGGGCGCGAGGTACCCAGTACTTC. This encodes CASSNRDRARGTQYF.

This clonotype was seen a few times. The rearrangement links TRBV6-5 to TRBJ2-6; 10 nucleotides align to TRBD2. J was trimmed by 3 bases and V by 2 bases; bases with no gene match: 4. Germline V gene data show CDR1 as MNHEY and CDR2 as SVGAGI. The CDR3 contains 17 residues. The CDR3 loop is CASSYEREGRGANVLTF. As DNA, the CDR3 is TGTGCCAGCAGTTACGAGCGGGAGGGACGTGGGGCCAACGTCCTGACTTTC.

The V call is TRBV11-2, the J call TRBJ2-1, with 14 positions matching TRBD2. This CDR3 has 18 residues. The V gene end was trimmed by 0 bases and the J gene end by 6 bases; junction bases not matched to a gene: 7. The germline V gene encodes CDR1 SGHAT and CDR2 FQNNGV. The CDR3 nucleotides read TGTGCCAGCAGCTTAGATGGGAGACTAGCGGGAGGGGGCAATGAGCAGTTCTTC. Translating it yields CASSLDGRLAGGGNEQFF.

This clonotype has a count of ten or more. The chain uses TRBV5-5 and TRBJ1-2; D is unclear. The V end was cut by 0 bases, the J end by 1 base, with 7 bases between. The CDR3 has 14 residues. CDR1 and CDR2 (germline): SGHKS, YYEKEE (reference sequence). CDR3 in DNA: TGTGCCAGCAGCTTGGCTCAGCTTAACTATGGCTACACCTTC. It yields the protein CASSLAQLNYGYTF. Combining the CDR3 with reference TRBV5-5 and TRBJ1-2 gives the whole variable domain DAGVTQSPTHLIKTRGQQVTLRCSPISGHKSVSWYQQVLGQGPQFIFQYYEKEERGRGNFPDRFSARQFPNYSSELNVNALLLGDSALYLCASSLAQLNYGYTFGSGTRLTVV.

This clonotype was observed at least ten times. The gene calls are TRBV12-3 or TRBV12-4 and TRBJ2-5; D is unclear. Trimming removed 8 bases from V and 5 bases from J, with 9 bases in between. The CDR3 spans 11 residues. The CDR3 DNA follows: TGTGCCAGCGCCCGAGTGGAGACCCAGTACTTC. Translating gives CASARVETQYF.

This clonotype has more than one count but fewer than ten. In this CDR3 the conserved last residue, phenylalanine or tryptophan, is missing, so a read error is likely. The V and J genes are TRBV28 and TRBJ1-5, with 9 bases matching TRBD1. The CDR3 extends over 17 amino acids. The V and J ends lost 6 bases and 2 bases, in that order; junction bases with no gene match: 11. Per germline, CDR1 MDHEN and CDR2 SYDVKM. The CDR3 DNA is TGTGCCAGCAGGGGGACAGGGTGGTTTTATGGCAATCAGCCCCAGCATCTT. Its protein is CASRGTGWFYGNQPQHL.

This clonotype was seen ten or more times. This rearrangement joins TRBV28 to TRBJ2-6, with TRBD1 matching 7 bases. CDR3 length: 15 residues. Germline CDR1 reads MDHEN; CDR2 reads SYDVKM. The V segment lost 5 bases and the J segment 2 bases; nucleotides outside the gene matches: 3. CDR3 region: CASSPTGAGANVLTF. As DNA, the CDR3 is TGTGCCAGCAGTCCAACAGGGGCTGGGGCCAACGTCCTGACTTTC.

This clonotype was counted at least ten times. This chain links TRBV2 with TRBJ1-1; 9 bases agree with TRBD1. The junction had 7 bases not matched to a gene; V was cut back by 5 bases and J by 6 bases. Germline loops: CDR1 SNHLY, CDR2 FYNNEI. CDR3 length: 14 residues. CDR3 in amino acids: CASSRGQGRSEAFF. In DNA, the CDR3 is TGTGCCAGCAGTCGGGGACAGGGAAGATCTGAAGCTTTCTTT.

At least ten counts were recorded for this clonotype. The chain employs TRBV6-5 and TRBJ2-7; D call uncertain. The CDR3 consists of 12 residues. The germline V gene encodes CDR1 MNHEY and CDR2 SVGAGI. The V gene lost 4 bases and the J gene lost 4 bases, with 8 bases spanning the gap. The DNA of the CDR3 is TGTGCCAGCAGTTCAGATCATTACGAGCAGTACTTC. Translated, it gives CASSSDHYEQYF.

The sample holds many counts of this clonotype. The chain joins TRBV28 to TRBJ2-7; 10 nucleotides align to TRBD2. The CDR3 has 15 amino acids. Germline V gives CDR1 MDHEN, CDR2 SYDVKM. The trim removed 7 bases at V and 4 bases at J, leaving 10 bases unmatched. The CDR3 DNA reads as TGTGCCAGCACCCCCGGGATAGCGGGAGGATACGAGCAGTACTTC. Protein product: CASTPGIAGGYEQYF.

This clonotype was counted ten times or more. This sequence joins TRBV11-2 and TRBJ2-5; D may match TRBD1 or TRBD2 (7 bases each). Germline CDR1 and CDR2: SGHAT and FQNNGV. The CDR3 totals 17 residues. Deletions cut 2 bases from V and 2 bases from J, with 18 bases between. CDR3 in amino acids: CASSLWGGGGQQETQYF. CDR3 DNA sequence: TGTGCCAGCAGCTTATGGGGGGGGGGGGGACAGCAAGAGACCCAGTACTTC.

The sample holds many counts of this clonotype. For the CDR3, the DNA is TGTGCCAGCAGCCCGGACAGGGCCAGTAGCTATGGCTACACCTTC. It translates to CASSPDRASSYGYTF. The gene calls are TRBV6-1 and TRBJ1-2, with TRBD1 matching over 8 bases. The CDR3 spans 15 residues. Looked up from germline, CDR1 is MNHNS and CDR2 is SASEGT. The ends lost 6 bases at V and 4 bases at J; junction bases unmatched: 10.

The V gene is TRBV18, the J gene TRBJ1-1, with TRBD1 matching 7 bases. CDR3 length equals 15 residues. CDR1 and CDR2 (germline): KGHSH, LQKENI. V dropped 5 bases and J dropped 0; count of bases not matched to a gene: 6. The CDR3 here is CASSGPGTVNTEAFF. Here the CDR3 DNA reads TGTGCCAGCTCAGGACCCGGGACAGTGAACACTGAAGCTTTCTTT. Full variable domain (rest looked up from reference TRBV18 and TRBJ1-1): NAGVMQNPRHLVRRRGQEARLRCSPMKGHSHVYWYRQLPEEGLKFMVYLQKENIIDESGMPKERFSAEFPKEGPSILRIQQVVRGDSAAYFCASSGPGTVNTEAFFGQGTRLTVV.

The chain is built from TRBV18 and TRBJ1-1, with no clear D. Germline V gives CDR1 KGHSH, CDR2 LQKENI. The CDR3 length is 13 residues. Trimming cost V 1 base and J 4 bases, with 7 bases left between them. In DNA, the CDR3 is TGTGCCAGCTCACCACGCCAGAGCACTGAAGCTTTCTTT. This codes for CASSPRQSTEAFF. The whole variable domain, filled in from reference TRBV18 and TRBJ1-1, reads NAGVMQNPRHLVRRRGQEARLRCSPMKGHSHVYWYRQLPEEGLKFMVYLQKENIIDESGMPKERFSAEFPKEGPSILRIQQVVRGDSAAYFCASSPRQSTEAFFGQGTRLTVV.